Below, 19 T cell receptor beta chains from the same sample are listed, as sequenced in a study of lymphopenia after photon versus proton radiotherapy. Clones were sequenced by immunoSEQ multiplex PCR, and TCRdb holds only the in-frame ones, with some missing. Found here are 25,000 to 35,000 clones, 75% to 90% of them singletons; the top ten hold less than 8%. Sequencing used peripheral blood, obtained from a patient treated with proton-based radiotherapy. The receptors were gathered from an older woman with pancreatic cancer. Some clones in this sample may be carry-over from other donors' samples.

V gene TRBV28 combines with J gene TRBJ2-3; weak D call: TRBD1 (5 bases). The CDR3 is 17 residues long. Per the germline V gene, CDR1 is MDHEN and CDR2 is SYDVKM. V was cut by 6 bases and J by 0 bases, with 19 bases left in between. The CDR3 coding sequence is TGTGCCAGCAGCGGTTGGGGCAGGGTTCAGAGCACAGATACGCAGTATTTT. This gives the protein CASSGWGRVQSTDTQYF.

This chain connects TRBV2 to TRBJ2-1; TRBD1 might be the D (6 bases). Germline V gene sequence: CDR1 SNHLY, CDR2 FYNNEI. Trimming removed 4 bases from V and 5 bases from J, with 18 bases in between. The CDR3 is 16 residues long. CDR3 coding DNA: TGTGCCAGCAGTGGATGGGACAAAGGTTTCAACAATGAGCAGTTCTTC. Its translation is CASSGWDKGFNNEQFF.

This chain uses TRBV15 with TRBJ2-4, with D possibly matching TRBD1 (6 bases). The V end lost 5 bases, the J end lost 12 bases, and 23 bases lay between the germline ends. Per the germline V gene, CDR1 is LNHNV and CDR2 is YYDKDF (reference sequence). The CDR3 loop spans 15 amino acids. CDR3 in amino acids: CATSRFSQQGNAQYF. In nucleotides, the CDR3 is TGTGCCACCAGCCGATTTTCACAACAGGGAAACGCTCAGTACTTC.

The chain has TRBV6-4 and TRBJ1-1, with TRBD1 matching over 7 bases. V trimming: 6 bases; J trimming: 5 bases; junction bases outside the gene matches: 6. CDR1 is MRHNA, CDR2 SNTAGT, per germline. CDR3 length: 13 amino acids. The CDR3 reads CASSATGNTEAFF. The CDR3 DNA sequence: TGTGCCAGCAGCGCGACAGGGAATACTGAAGCTTTCTTT.

The chain uses TRBV9 and TRBJ2-3; 7 bases are a match to TRBD2. The CDR3 extends over 15 amino acids. The germline CDR1 and CDR2 sequences are SGDLS and YYNGEE. V lost 0 bases and J lost 4; bases outside the gene matches: 5. The CDR3 protein is CASSVEGREPDTQYF. The CDR3 DNA follows: TGTGCCAGCAGCGTAGAGGGGCGGGAGCCAGATACGCAGTATTTT.

This chain joins TRBV19 and TRBJ2-4, with D possibly matching TRBD1 (6 bases). The CDR3 is 15 residues long. Per germline, CDR1 LNHDA and CDR2 SQIVND (reference sequence). V was clipped by 5 bases and J by 0 bases, with 11 bases between them. This CDR3 is CASSSRGQAKNIQYF. In DNA, the CDR3 is TGTGCCAGTAGTTCCAGGGGCCAAGCCAAAAACATTCAGTACTTC.

The V call is TRBV19, the J call TRBJ2-1; 8 bases map to TRBD2. V trimming: 5 bases; J trimming: 4 bases; junction bases outside the gene matches: 4. Germline CDR1 reads LNHDA; CDR2 reads SQIVND (reference sequence). CDR3 length equals 14 residues. In nucleotides, the CDR3 is TGTGCCAGTAGTGGACTAGCTGGATACAATGAGCAGTTCTTC. Encoded protein: CASSGLAGYNEQFF.

The chain carries TRBV10-3 and TRBJ2-1, with D tentatively TRBD2 (5 bases). The germline V gene encodes CDR1 ENHRY and CDR2 SYGVKD. The ends were cut back, 3 bases at V and 9 bases at J, with 9 bases in the middle. The CDR3 is 12 amino acids. In DNA, the CDR3 is TGTGCCATCAGTGAACTGAGCGGTGAGCAGTTCTTC. Amino acid sequence: CAISELSGEQFF.

The rearrangement joins TRBV10-3 to TRBJ1-2; 10 bases line up with TRBD1. With V trimmed by 10 bases and J by 2 bases, 7 bases remained unmatched. Per the germline V gene, CDR1 is ENHRY and CDR2 is SYGVKD. The CDR3 has 14 amino acids. The CDR3 sequence: CATGTGALNYGYTF. DNA for the CDR3: TGTGCCACGGGGACAGGGGCTCTCAACTATGGCTACACCTTC.

This chain uses TRBV28 with TRBJ1-2; D not certain. The CDR3 is 11 amino acids. Germline V gives CDR1 MDHEN, CDR2 SYDVKM. V lost 6 bases to trimming and J lost 7 bases, with 9 bases between them. The CDR3 region is CASSSMVGYTF. CDR3 nucleotide sequence: TGTGCCAGCAGCTCAATGGTTGGCTACACCTTC.

The rearrangement uses TRBV6-4 and TRBJ2-5, with 7 nucleotides matching TRBD2. After removal of 2 bases from V and 6 bases from J, the junction contained 3 bases not matched to a gene. From germline, CDR1 is MRHNA and CDR2 SNTAGT. This CDR3 has 13 amino acids. As DNA, the CDR3 is TGTGCCAGCAGTGACGAGGGAGGGAAGACCCAGTACTTC. Its protein is CASSDEGGKTQYF.

This clone is a singleton in its sample. This likely comes from a read error, as the CDR3 has no conserved phenylalanine or tryptophan at its end. This chain links TRBV6-6 with TRBJ1-2; D not resolved. Germline V lookup: CDR1 MNHNY, CDR2 SVGAGI (reference sequence). This CDR3 is 12 amino acids long. The V gene lost 3 bases and the J gene lost 6 bases, with 8 bases spanning the gap. Here the CDR3 reads CASSYVDHGYTS. CDR3 sequence (DNA): TGTGCCAGCAGTTATGTAGACCATGGCTACACCTCC.

The chain joins TRBV28 to TRBJ1-5; tentative D call: TRBD1 (6 bases). This CDR3 has 12 residues. Trimming took 8 bases from V and 5 from J, leaving 10 bases between them. Germline-derived CDR1 and CDR2 are MDHEN and SYDVKM. CDR3 in amino acids: CASSDSDQPQHF. The CDR3 DNA is TGTGCCAGCTCGGACAGTGATCAGCCCCAGCATTTT.

This chain links TRBV7-8 with TRBJ2-7; 8 bases fit TRBD2. J was trimmed by 0 bases and V by 2 bases; bases with no gene match: 3. The CDR3 sequence is 15 residues long. The germline V gene has CDR1 SGHVS and CDR2 FQNEAQ. Written as DNA, the CDR3 is TGTGCCAGCAGCTTAACCAGCGGGAGCTCCTACGAGCAGTACTTC. Protein: CASSLTSGSSYEQYF.

This clone was seen a handful of times. The chain combines TRBV27 with TRBJ2-2; the D call may be TRBD1 or TRBD2 (6 bases each). V was clipped by 6 bases and J by 6 bases, with 14 bases between them. Germline-derived CDR1 and CDR2 are MNHEY and SMNVEV (reference sequence). This CDR3 has 14 residues. The CDR3 region is CASRRGGTPGELFF. In DNA form, the CDR3 reads TGTGCCAGCAGACGAGGGGGGACCCCCGGGGAGCTGTTTTTT.

The chain employs TRBV6-5 and TRBJ1-1; 7 bases are a match to TRBD1. V trimming: 6 bases; J trimming: 6 bases; junction bases outside the gene matches: 7. Per the germline V gene, CDR1 is MNHEY and CDR2 is SVGAGI. The CDR3 is made up of 13 amino acids. CDR3 sequence (DNA): TGTGCCAGCAGCAACGGCAGGGGGGCTGAAGCTTTCTTT. It codes for CASSNGRGAEAFF.

Of note for this clone: Compared with germline, one end of the junction differs, possibly owing to a read error. This chain links TRBV20-1 with TRBJ1-1, with TRBD1 as a possible D gene (5 bases). Germline values: CDR1 DFQATT, CDR2 SNEGSKA (reference sequence). The CDR3 has 10 residues. CDR3 DNA: TGCAGTGCTACTGCCAGTTGGGGACTCTTT. Protein: CSATASWGLF.

In this sample, this clone turned up a few times. This chain links TRBV28 with TRBJ1-5; D call uncertain. Trimming pared 5 bases from V and 1 base from J, leaving 3 bases between. The CDR3 runs to 12 residues. Per germline, CDR1 MDHEN and CDR2 SYDVKM. The CDR3: CASSGSNQPQHF. DNA for the CDR3: TGTGCCAGCAGTGGCAGCAATCAGCCCCAGCATTTT.

The J gene is TRBJ1-2, the V gene TRBV19; D is ambiguous. V lost 6 bases, J lost 5 bases, and 19 bases lay in between. CDR3 length equals 15 residues. Looked up from germline, CDR1 is LNHDA and CDR2 is SQIVND (reference sequence). In DNA form, the CDR3 reads TGTGCCAGTAGCGTCGGAGGTTCCTCCCTTTATGGCTACACCTTC. This encodes CASSVGGSSLYGYTF.